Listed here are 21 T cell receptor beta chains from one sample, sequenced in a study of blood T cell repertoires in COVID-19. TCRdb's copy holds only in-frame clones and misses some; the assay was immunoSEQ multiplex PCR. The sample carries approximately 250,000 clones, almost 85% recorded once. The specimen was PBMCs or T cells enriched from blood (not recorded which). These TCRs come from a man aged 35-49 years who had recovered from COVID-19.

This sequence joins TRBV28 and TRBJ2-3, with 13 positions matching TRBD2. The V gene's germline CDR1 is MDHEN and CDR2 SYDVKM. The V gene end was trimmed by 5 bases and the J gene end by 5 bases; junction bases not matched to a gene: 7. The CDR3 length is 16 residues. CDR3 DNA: TGTGCCAGCAGTCAACTAGCGGGAGGGCCGGTAGATACGCAGTATTTT. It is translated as CASSQLAGGPVDTQYF.

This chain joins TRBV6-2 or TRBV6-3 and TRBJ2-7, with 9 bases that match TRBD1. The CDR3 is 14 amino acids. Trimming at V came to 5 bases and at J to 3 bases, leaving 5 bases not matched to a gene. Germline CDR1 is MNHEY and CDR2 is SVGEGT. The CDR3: CASSGGTGSYEQYF. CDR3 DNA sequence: TGTGCCAGCAGTGGGGGGACAGGGAGCTACGAGCAGTACTTC.

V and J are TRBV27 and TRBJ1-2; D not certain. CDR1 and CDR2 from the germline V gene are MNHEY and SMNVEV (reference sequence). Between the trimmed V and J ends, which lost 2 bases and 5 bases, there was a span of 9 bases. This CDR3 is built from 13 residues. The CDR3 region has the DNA TGTGCCAGCAGTTTACGGGTGGGTTATGGCTACACCTTC. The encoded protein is CASSLRVGYGYTF.

For the CDR3, the DNA is TGTGCCAGCGGGGGGACAGGGGAGCAGCCCCAGCATTTT. This translates into CASGGTGEQPQHF. The chain joins TRBV2 to TRBJ1-5; 10 bases align to TRBD1. Germline trimming cut 8 bases from V and 7 bases from J; bases unmatched to any gene: 5. Germline V gene sequence: CDR1 SNHLY, CDR2 FYNNEI. This CDR3 has 13 amino acids.

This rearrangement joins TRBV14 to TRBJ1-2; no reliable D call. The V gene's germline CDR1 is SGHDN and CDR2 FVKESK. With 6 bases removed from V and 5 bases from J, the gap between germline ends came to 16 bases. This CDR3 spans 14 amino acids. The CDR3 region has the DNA TGTGCCAGCAGGGGCACCGGGAGCGGTTATGGCTACACCTTC. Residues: CASRGTGSGYGYTF.

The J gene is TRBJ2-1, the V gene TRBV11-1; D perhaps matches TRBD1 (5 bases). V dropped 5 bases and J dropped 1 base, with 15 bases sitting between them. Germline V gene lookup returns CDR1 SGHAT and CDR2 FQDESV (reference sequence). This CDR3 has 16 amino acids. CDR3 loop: CASSPKIAGSYNEQFF. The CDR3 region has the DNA TGTGCCAGCAGCCCAAAAATAGCAGGGTCCTACAATGAGCAGTTCTTC.

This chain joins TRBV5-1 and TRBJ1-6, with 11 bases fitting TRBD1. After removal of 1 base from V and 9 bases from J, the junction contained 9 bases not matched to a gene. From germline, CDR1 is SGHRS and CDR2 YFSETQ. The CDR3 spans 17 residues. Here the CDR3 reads CASSLLGGQGESSPLHF. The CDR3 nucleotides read TGCGCCAGCAGCTTGTTGGGGGGACAGGGGGAAAGTTCACCCCTCCACTTT.

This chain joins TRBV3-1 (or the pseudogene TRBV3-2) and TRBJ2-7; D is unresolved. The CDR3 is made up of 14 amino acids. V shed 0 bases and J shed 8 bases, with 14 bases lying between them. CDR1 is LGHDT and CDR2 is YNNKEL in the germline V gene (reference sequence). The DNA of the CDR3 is TGTGCCAGCAGCCAAGATTACGGGTATTCCAAGCAGTACTTC. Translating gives CASSQDYGYSKQYF.

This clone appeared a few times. This chain's CDR3 is CASSLLPDLGTYSNQPQHF. CDR3 in DNA: TGTGCCAGCAGCCTGCTCCCCGACCTCGGGACATATAGCAATCAGCCCCAGCATTTT. The chain links TRBV3-1 (or the pseudogene TRBV3-2) to TRBJ1-5; tentative D call: TRBD1 (6 bases). Germline V gene data show CDR1 as LGHDT and CDR2 as YNNKEL (reference sequence). The CDR3 runs 19 residues. The germline V and J ends were trimmed by 4 bases and 0 bases, with 22 bases remaining between them.

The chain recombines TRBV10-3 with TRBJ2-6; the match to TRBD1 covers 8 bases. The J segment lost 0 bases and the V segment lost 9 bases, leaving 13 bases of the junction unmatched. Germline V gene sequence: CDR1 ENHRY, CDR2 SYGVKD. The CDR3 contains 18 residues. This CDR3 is CAIRTGSDSSSGANVLTF. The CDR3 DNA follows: TGTGCCATTCGGACAGGGAGCGATTCCAGCTCTGGGGCCAACGTCCTGACTTTC.

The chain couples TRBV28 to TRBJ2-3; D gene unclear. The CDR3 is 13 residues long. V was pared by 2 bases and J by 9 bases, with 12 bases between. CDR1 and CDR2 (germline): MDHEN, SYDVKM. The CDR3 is CASSLTLFYTQYF. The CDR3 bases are TGTGCCAGCAGTTTAACCCTCTTCTACACGCAGTATTTT.

The CDR3 sequence is CASSVTSGTAKNIQYF. Written as DNA, the CDR3 is TGTGCCAGCAGCGTGACTAGCGGGACCGCCAAAAACATTCAGTACTTC. The chain is built from TRBV9 and TRBJ2-4; 11 positions agree with TRBD2. In germline, CDR1 is SGDLS, CDR2 YYNGEE. The CDR3 covers 16 residues. J was trimmed by 1 base and V by 2 bases; bases with no gene match: 2.

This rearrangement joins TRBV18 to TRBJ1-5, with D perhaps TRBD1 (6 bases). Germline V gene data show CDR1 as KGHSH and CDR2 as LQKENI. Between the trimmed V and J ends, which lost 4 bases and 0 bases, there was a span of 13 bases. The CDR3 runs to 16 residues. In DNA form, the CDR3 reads TGTGCCAGCTCACTGACACAGGGCCCTAGCAATCAGCCCCAGCATTTT. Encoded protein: CASSLTQGPSNQPQHF.

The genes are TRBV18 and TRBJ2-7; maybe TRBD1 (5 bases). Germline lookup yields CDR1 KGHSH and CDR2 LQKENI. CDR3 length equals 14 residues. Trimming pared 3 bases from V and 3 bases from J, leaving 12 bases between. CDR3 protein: CASSPSSQGYEQYF. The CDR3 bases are TGTGCCAGCTCACCGAGCTCCCAGGGCTACGAGCAGTACTTC.

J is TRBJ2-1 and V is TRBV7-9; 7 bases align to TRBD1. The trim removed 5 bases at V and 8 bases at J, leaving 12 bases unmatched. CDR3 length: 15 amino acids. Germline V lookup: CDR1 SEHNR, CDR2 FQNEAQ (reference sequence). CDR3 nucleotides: TGTGCCAGCAGCACGCAGGACAGGACCTCCGATGAGCAGTTCTTC. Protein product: CASSTQDRTSDEQFF.

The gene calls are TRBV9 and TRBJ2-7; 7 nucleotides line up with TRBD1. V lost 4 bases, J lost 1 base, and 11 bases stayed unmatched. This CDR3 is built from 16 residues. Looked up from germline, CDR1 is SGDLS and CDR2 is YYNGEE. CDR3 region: CASSLTPRTGSYEQYF. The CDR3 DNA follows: TGTGCCAGCAGCCTTACCCCGAGGACAGGTTCCTACGAGCAGTACTTC.

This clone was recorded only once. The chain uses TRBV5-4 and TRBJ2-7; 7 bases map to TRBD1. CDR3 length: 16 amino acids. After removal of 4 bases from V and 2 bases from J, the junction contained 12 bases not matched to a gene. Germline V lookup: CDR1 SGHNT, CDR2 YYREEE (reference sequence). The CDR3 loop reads CASSVLGTALPYEQYF. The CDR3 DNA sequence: TGTGCCAGCAGCGTTCTTGGGACAGCCTTGCCCTACGAGCAGTACTTC.

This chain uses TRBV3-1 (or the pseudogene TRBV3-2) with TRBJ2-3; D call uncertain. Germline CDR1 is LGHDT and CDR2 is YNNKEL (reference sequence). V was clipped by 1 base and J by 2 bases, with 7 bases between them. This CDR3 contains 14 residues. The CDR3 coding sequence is TGTGCCAGCAGCCAAGGCGGTGCCACAGATACGCAGTATTTT. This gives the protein CASSQGGATDTQYF.

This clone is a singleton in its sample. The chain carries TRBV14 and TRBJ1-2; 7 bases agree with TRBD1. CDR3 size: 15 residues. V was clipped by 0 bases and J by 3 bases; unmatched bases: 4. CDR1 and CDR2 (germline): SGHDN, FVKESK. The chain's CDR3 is CASSQEDRVYYGYTF. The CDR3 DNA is TGTGCCAGCAGCCAAGAAGACAGGGTCTACTATGGCTACACCTTC.

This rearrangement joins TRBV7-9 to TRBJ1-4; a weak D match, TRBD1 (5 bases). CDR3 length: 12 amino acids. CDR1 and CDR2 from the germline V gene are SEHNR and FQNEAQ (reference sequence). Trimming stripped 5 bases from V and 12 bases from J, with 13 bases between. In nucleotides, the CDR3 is TGTGCCAGCAGCCCGGACAAAGGACAACTGTTTTTT. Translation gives CASSPDKGQLFF.

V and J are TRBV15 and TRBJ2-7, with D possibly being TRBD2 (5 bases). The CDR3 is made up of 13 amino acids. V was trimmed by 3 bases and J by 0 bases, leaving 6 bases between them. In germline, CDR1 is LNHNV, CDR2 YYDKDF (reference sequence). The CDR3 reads CATSSGDSYEQYF. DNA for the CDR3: TGTGCCACCAGCAGCGGGGACTCCTACGAGCAGTACTTC.